The 3 T cell receptor beta chains below all came from one sample that was sequenced in a study of cytomegalovirus exposure and HLA in healthy donors. The PCR was carried out with 60 Vbeta primers and 13 Jbeta primers. Profiling relied on immunoSEQ multiplex PCR, and the TCRdb table lists in-frame clones only, not all of them. The sample has approximately 100,000 clones, 75% to 90% seen once; the top ten hold nearly 7.5%. What was sequenced was PBMCs. These receptors were collected from a middle-aged man in good health and CMV-seropositive.

The V and J genes are TRBV10-3 and TRBJ2-2; D unresolved. Trimming took 10 bases from V and 1 from J, leaving 7 bases between them. The germline CDR1 and CDR2 sequences are ENHRY and SYGVKD. The CDR3 spans 12 residues. CDR3 sequence: CASSVNTGELFF. The CDR3 DNA is TGTGCCAGCAGCGTGAACACCGGGGAGCTGTTTTTT.

The V gene is TRBV27, the J gene TRBJ2-1; D is perhaps TRBD1 (5 bases). Germline assignment: CDR1 MNHEY and CDR2 SMNVEV (reference sequence). Trimming pared 6 bases from V and 6 bases from J, leaving 24 bases between. The CDR3 consists of 17 residues. CDR3 coding DNA: TGTGCCAGCAGGCCTCCCATTGGGGCCCCTAAAGGCAATGAGCAGTTCTTC. Translation gives CASRPPIGAPKGNEQFF.

The genes are TRBV5-1 and TRBJ2-3; TRBD2 matches at 8 bases. The ends lost 5 bases at V and 0 bases at J; junction bases unmatched: 8. CDR1 SGHRS and CDR2 YFSETQ come from the germline V gene. The CDR3 contains 16 residues. The CDR3 DNA follows: TGCGCCAGCAGTCGGGGGGGACTATCTAGCACAGATACGCAGTATTTT. Its translation: CASSRGGLSSTDTQYF.